Included here is one T cell receptor (beta chain) sequence, with context. This specimen belongs to a study of blood T cell repertoires in COVID-19. Study as a whole: T cells, B-cell-depleted T cells, or PBMCs provided the cDNA or gDNA that served as material.

Assay used: immunoSEQ multiplex PCR; TCRdb lists only in-frame clones, some missing. The sample includes around 150,000 clones, 75% to 85% of them seen just once. J was trimmed by 5 bases and V by 2 bases; bases with no gene match: 14. This CDR3 comprises 17 residues. Germline-derived CDR1 and CDR2 are MGHDK and SYGVNS. Input material: peripheral blood. This TCR came from a woman in her 50s in a cohort sampled during active or convalescent COVID-19. The chain combines TRBV25-1 with TRBJ2-5; TRBD1 agrees at 7 bases. DNA for the CDR3: TGTGCCAGCAGTGAAGGTGTAAGGGGGCGATTTTACGAGACCCAGTACTTC. It yields the protein CASSEGVRGRFYETQYF.